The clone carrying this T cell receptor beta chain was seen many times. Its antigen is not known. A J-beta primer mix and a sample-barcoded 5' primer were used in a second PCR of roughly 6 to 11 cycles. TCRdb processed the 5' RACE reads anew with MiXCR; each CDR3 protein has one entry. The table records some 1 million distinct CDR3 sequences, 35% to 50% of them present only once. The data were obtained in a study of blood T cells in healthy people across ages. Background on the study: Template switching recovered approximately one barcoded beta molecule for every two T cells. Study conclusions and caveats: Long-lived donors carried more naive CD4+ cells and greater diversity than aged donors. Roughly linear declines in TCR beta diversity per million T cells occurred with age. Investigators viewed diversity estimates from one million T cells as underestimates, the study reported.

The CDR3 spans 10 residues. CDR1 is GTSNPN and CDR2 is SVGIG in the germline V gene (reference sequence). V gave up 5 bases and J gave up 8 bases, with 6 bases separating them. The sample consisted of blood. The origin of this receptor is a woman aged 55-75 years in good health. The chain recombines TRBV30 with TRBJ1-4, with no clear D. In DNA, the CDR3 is TGTGCCTGGGGAGGAGAAAAACTGTTTTTT. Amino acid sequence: CAWGGEKLFF.